This T cell receptor beta chain was sequenced during a study of blood T cell repertoires in COVID-19. For the study at large: Specimens from acute and convalescent COVID-19 originated in the United States, Italy and Spain.

Under the authors' procedure: Nucleated cell counts were estimated from reference gene primer amplification. Assay: immunoSEQ multiplex PCR; the TCRdb copy retains only in-frame clones and omits some. V, J and clone size are those of that table, while D and trimming were read from the DNA. Altogether some 230,000 clones are present, 80% to 90% being singletons, with the ten largest covering about 3%. CDR3 length: 15 residues. The junction had 4 bases not matched to a gene; V was cut back by 6 bases and J by 0 bases. The germline V gene encodes CDR1 MNHEY and CDR2 SMNVEV (reference sequence). Enrollees, about 18 to 90 years old, lived in 24 US areas. Allocation to cohorts depended on clinical history reported by the participants.

This chain uses TRBV27 with TRBJ1-3; the match to TRBD1 covers 8 bases. This receptor was obtained from a woman between 18 and 29 years old in a cohort exposed to, infected with or recovered from COVID-19 (not recorded which). Specimen: PBMCs or T cells enriched from blood (not recorded which). The chain's CDR3 is CASRDDRGSGNTIYF. CDR3 coding DNA: TGTGCCAGCAGGGACGACAGGGGCTCTGGAAACACCATATATTTT.